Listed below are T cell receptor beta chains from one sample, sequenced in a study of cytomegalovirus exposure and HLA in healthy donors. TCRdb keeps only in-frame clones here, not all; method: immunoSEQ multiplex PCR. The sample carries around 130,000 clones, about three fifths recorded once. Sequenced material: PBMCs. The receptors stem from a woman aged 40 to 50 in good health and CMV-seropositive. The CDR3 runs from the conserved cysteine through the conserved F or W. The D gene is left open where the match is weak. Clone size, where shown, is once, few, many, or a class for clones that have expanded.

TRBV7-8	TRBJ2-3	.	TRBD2	CASSFGSGGEEPDTQYF	TGTGCCAGCAGCTTTGGTTCGGGAGGGGAGGAACCAGATACGCAGTATTTT
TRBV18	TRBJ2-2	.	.	CASSPTAGTPDNTGELFF	TGTGCCAGCTCACCAACAGCGGGCACTCCGGACAACACCGGGGAGCTGTTTTTT
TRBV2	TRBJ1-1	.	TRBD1	CASRATGGTEAFF	TGTGCCAGCAGGGCGACAGGGGGGACTGAAGCTTTCTTT
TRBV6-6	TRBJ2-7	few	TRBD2	CASSLGTSGGYEQYF	TGTGCCAGCAGCCTCGGGACTAGCGGGGGGTACGAGCAGTACTTC
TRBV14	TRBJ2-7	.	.	CASSQFPEGAYEQYF	TGTGCCAGCAGCCAATTCCCAGAGGGGGCCTACGAGCAGTACTTC
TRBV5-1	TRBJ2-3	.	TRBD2	CASSSGLAVTDTQYF	TGCGCCAGCAGCTCGGGACTAGCGGTCACAGATACGCAGTATTTT
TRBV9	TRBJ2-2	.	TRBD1	CASSPGGSSYRTGELFF	TGTGCCAGCAGCCCAGGGGGCAGCTCTTATCGAACCGGGGAGCTGTTTTTT
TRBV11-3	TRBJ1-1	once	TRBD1	CASRSGQGGSTEAFF	TGTGCCAGCAGATCCGGACAGGGTGGGAGCACTGAAGCTTTCTTT
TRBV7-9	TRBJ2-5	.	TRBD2	CASSLVGAGGFQETQYF	TGTGCCAGCAGCTTAGTCGGTGCGGGAGGTTTCCAAGAGACCCAGTACTTC
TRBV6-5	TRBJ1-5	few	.	CALPLPRDRQPQHF	TGTGCCCTGCCTCTACCCAGGGATAGACAGCCCCAGCATTTT
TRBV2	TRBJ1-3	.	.	CASSDGRSRGPGNTIYF	TGTGCCAGCAGTGATGGTCGGTCGCGGGGGCCTGGAAACACCATATATTTT
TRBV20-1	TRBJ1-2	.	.	CSARGGGGYTF	TGCAGTGCTAGGGGAGGGGGGGGCTACACCTTC
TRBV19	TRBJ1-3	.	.	CASSVRAAGNTIYF	TGTGCCAGTAGTGTCCGAGCGGCTGGAAACACCATATATTTT
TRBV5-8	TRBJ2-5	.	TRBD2	CASSSGRLAGGQTQYF	TGTGCCAGCAGCTCGGGGCGGCTAGCGGGGGGACAGACCCAGTACTTC
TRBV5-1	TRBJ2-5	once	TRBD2	CASSGLAGGQETQYF	TGCGCCAGCAGTGGCCTAGCGGGAGGACAAGAGACCCAGTACTTC
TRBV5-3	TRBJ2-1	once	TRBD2	CARSLVGLAGYNEQFF	TGTGCCAGAAGCCTTGTGGGACTAGCGGGTTACAATGAGCAGTTCTTC
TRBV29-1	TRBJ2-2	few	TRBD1	CSAPGPGGDTGELFF	TGCAGCGCCCCGGGCCCAGGGGGAGACACCGGGGAGCTGTTTTTT
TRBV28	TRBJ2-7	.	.	CASRVAVSYEQYF	TGTGCCAGCAGAGTAGCGGTCTCCTACGAGCAGTACTTC
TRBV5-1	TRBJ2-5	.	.	CASSSSARTAQETQYF	TGCGCCAGCAGCTCTAGCGCCCGTACCGCACAAGAGACCCAGTACTTC
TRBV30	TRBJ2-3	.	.	CAWTLDTDTQYF	TGTGCCTGGACCCTAGACACAGATACGCAGTATTTT
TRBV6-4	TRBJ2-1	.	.	CASSPEGSYNEQFF	TGTGCCAGCAGCCCCGAGGGCTCCTACAATGAGCAGTTCTTC
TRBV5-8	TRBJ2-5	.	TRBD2	CASSAGLAGETQYF	TGTGCCAGCAGCGCGGGACTAGCTGGTGAGACCCAGTACTTC
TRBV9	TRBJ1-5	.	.	CASSATGLDNQPQHF	TGTGCCAGCAGCGCAACAGGGTTGGACAATCAGCCCCAGCATTTT
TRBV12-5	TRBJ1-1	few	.	CASGLQGNTEAFF	TGTGCTAGTGGTTTACAGGGTAACACTGAAGCTTTCTTT
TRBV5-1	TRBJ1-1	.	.	CASSLGEGTEAFF	TGCGCCAGCAGCTTGGGGGAGGGGACTGAAGCTTTCTTT
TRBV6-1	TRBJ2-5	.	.	CASSEAGETQYF	TGTGCCAGCAGTGAAGCCGGAGAGACCCAGTACTTC
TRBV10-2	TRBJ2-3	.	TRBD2	CASSDPAGASTDTQYF	TGCGCCAGCAGTGATCCAGCGGGGGCCAGCACAGATACGCAGTATTTT
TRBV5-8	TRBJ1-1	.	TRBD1	CASSARGQGTNTEAFF	TGTGCCAGCAGCGCAAGGGGACAGGGGACGAACACTGAAGCTTTCTTT
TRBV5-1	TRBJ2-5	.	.	CASSLVREETQYF	TGCGCCAGCAGCTTGGTTCGGGAAGAGACCCAGTACTTC
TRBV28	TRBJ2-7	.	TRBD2	CASRSLAGGAYEQYF	TGTGCCAGCAGATCCCTAGCGGGAGGAGCCTACGAGCAGTACTTC
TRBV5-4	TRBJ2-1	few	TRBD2	CASSVEAGVGNEQFF	TGTGCCAGCAGCGTCGAAGCGGGAGTAGGCAATGAGCAGTTCTTC
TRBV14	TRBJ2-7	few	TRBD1	CASSQVSGQASYEQYF	TGTGCCAGCAGCCAAGTCTCTGGACAGGCCTCCTACGAGCAGTACTTC
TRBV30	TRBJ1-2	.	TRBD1	CAWKDRANYGYTF	TGTGCTTGGAAGGACAGGGCGAACTATGGCTACACCTTC
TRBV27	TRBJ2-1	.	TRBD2	CASSDPGLGYNEQFF	TGTGCCAGCAGCGATCCGGGACTAGGTTACAATGAGCAGTTCTTC
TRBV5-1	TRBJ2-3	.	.	CASSPKTGDTQYF	TGCGCCAGCAGCCCGAAGACCGGGGATACGCAGTATTTT
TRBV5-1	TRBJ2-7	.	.	CASSLGQSSYEQYF	TGCGCCAGCAGCTTGGGACAGAGCTCCTACGAGCAGTACTTC
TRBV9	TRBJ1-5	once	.	CASGLDQPQHF	TGTGCCAGCGGCCTGGATCAGCCCCAGCATTTT
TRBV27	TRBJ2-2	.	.	CASSPRRGFGELFF	TGTGCCAGCAGTCCCCGGCGGGGTTTCGGGGAGCTGTTTTTT
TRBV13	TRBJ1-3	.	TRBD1	CASSLERGQAGNTIYF	TGTGCCAGCAGCTTAGAGAGGGGGCAGGCTGGAAACACCATATATTTT
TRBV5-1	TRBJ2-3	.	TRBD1	CASSLGDRETDTQYF	TGCGCCAGCAGCTTGGGGGACAGGGAGACAGATACGCAGTATTTT
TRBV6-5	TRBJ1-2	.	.	CASSYGLGHGYTF	TGTGCCAGCAGTTACGGGTTGGGGCATGGCTACACCTTC
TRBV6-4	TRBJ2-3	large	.	CASSGTGSTDTQYF	TGTGCCAGCAGTGGAACGGGAAGCACAGATACGCAGTATTTT
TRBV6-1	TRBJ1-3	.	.	CASSEEEVSSGNTIYF	TGTGCCAGCAGTGAAGAGGAGGTTTCCTCGGGAAACACCATATATTTT
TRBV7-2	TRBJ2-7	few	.	CASSLVREQYF	TGTGCCAGCAGCTTAGTCCGCGAGCAGTACTTC
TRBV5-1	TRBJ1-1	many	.	CASSDGGWNTEAFF	TGCGCCAGCAGCGACGGAGGGTGGAACACTGAAGCTTTCTTT
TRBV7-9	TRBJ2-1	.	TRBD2	CASSLSGTINEQFF	TGTGCCAGCAGCTTAAGCGGGACTATTAATGAGCAGTTCTTC
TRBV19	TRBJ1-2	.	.	CASSMSQGFAGYTF	TGTGCCAGTAGTATGTCGCAGGGCTTCGCTGGCTACACCTTC
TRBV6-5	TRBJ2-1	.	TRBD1	CASRDRVYNEQFF	TGTGCCAGCAGGGACAGGGTTTACAATGAGCAGTTCTTC